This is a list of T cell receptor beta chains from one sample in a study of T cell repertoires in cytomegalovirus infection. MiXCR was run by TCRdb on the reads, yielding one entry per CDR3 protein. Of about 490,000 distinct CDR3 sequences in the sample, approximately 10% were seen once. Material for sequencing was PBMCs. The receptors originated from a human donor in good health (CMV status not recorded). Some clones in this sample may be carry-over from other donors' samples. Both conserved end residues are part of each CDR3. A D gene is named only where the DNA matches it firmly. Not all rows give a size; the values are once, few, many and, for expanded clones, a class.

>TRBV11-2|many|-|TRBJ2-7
TGTGCCAGCAGCCTCCTGCGAGGGGCACAAGTCTACGAGCAGTACTTC
CASSLLRGAQVYEQYF
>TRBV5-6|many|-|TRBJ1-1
TGTGCCAGCAGCCCCCGTTTGAGAGCGAACACTGAAGCTTTCTTT
CASSPRLRANTEAFF
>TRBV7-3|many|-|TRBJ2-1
TGTGCCAGCAGCTTAACAGAAGGGATTGAGCAGTTCTTC
CASSLTEGIEQFF
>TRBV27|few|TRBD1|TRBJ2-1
TGTGCCAGCAGTCTGTGGCCTAGACAGGGGGGCAACAATGAGCAGTTCTTC
CASSLWPRQGGNNEQFF
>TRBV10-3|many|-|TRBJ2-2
TGTGCCATCAGTGAAGTCGGGCAGAGGAACACCGGGGAGCTGTTTTTT
CAISEVGQRNTGELFF
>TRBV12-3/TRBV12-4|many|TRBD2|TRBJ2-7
TGTGCCAGCAGCCCCATAGCGGGCAGCTCCTACGAGCAGTACTTC
CASSPIAGSSYEQYF
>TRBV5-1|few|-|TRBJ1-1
TGCGCCAGCAGCGCTGGGGGTGACTTCACTGAAGCTTTCTTT
CASSAGGDFTEAFF
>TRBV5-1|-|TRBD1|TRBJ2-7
TGCGCCAGCAGCCTGATTGGACAGGGGGGCTACGAGCAGTACTTC
CASSLIGQGGYEQYF
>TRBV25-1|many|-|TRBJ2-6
TGTGCCAGCAGTGAGGTGGGTTCCGGGGCCAACGTCCTGACTTTC
CASSEVGSGANVLTF
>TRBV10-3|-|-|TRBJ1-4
TGTGCCATCAGCTCACAGGGTCTTAATGAAAAACTGTTTTTT
CAISSQGLNEKLFF
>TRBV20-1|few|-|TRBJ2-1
TGCAGTGCTAGAGATAATGGCTCCCCACAAAATGAGCAGTTCTTC
CSARDNGSPQNEQFF
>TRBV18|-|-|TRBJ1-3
TGTGCCAGCTCACCGAGACAGGAGGCCGGAAACACCATATATTTT
CASSPRQEAGNTIYF
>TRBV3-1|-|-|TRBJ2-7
TGTGCCAGCAGCCAAGATGTCGTCAGGAACGAGCAGTACTTC
CASSQDVVRNEQYF
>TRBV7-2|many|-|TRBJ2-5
TGTGCCAGCAGCCGATCCTGGGGCCAAGAGACCCAGTACTTC
CASSRSWGQETQYF
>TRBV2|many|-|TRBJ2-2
TGTGCCGCGGGACAGTACACCGGGGAGCTGTTTTTT
CAAGQYTGELFF
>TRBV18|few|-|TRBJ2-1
TGTGCCAGCTCCCTCGGGGGAGCTGGGTACAATGAGCAGTTCTTC
CASSLGGAGYNEQFF
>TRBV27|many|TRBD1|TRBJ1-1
TGTGCCAGCAGTCCCGGACAGGTAATGAACACTGAAGCTTTCTTT
CASSPGQVMNTEAFF
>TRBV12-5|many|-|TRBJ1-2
TGTGCTAGTGGTTTGGTAACCGGCGATACCTATGGCTACACCTTC
CASGLVTGDTYGYTF
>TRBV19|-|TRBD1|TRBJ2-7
TGTGCCAGTAGGGTGACAGGGAACGCCTACGAGCAGTACTTC
CASRVTGNAYEQYF